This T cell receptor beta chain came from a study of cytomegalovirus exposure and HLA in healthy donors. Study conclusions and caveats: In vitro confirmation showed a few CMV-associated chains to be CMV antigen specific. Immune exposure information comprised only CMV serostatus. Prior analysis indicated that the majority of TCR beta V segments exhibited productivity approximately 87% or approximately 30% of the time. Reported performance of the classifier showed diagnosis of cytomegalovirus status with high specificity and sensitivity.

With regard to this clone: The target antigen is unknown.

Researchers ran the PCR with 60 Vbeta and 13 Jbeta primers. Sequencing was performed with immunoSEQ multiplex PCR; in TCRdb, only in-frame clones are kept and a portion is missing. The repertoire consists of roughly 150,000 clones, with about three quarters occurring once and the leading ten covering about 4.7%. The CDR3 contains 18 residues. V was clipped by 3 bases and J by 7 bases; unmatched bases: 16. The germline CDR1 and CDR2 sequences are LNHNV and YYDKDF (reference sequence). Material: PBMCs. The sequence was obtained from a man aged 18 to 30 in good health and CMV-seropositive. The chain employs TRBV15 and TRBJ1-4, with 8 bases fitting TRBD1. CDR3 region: CATSRGPLQGGLGEKLFF. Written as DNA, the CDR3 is TGTGCCACCAGCAGGGGTCCATTACAGGGGGGGCTTGGTGAAAAACTGTTTTTT.